The source of this T cell receptor (beta chain) is a study of T-cell reconstitution after alpha-beta-depleted transplantation in children. This clonotype was counted a few times. Unique molecular identifiers were built into the TCRbeta library. TCRdb re-called the PCR reads with MiXCR, one entry per CDR3 protein. Here the sample spans about 540,000 distinct CDR3 sequences, approximately 16% being singletons. The specimen was PBMCs from the stem cell graft donor, collected from the stem cell graft. The receptor was isolated from a human donor who donated a stem cell graft to a child with acute lymphoblastic leukemia.

The CDR3 DNA reads TGCGCCAGCAGCCTACTGGCAGGGACCCAAGAGACCCAGTACTTC. Its translation is CASSLLAGTQETQYF. The V gene is TRBV5-1, the J gene TRBJ2-5; perhaps D is TRBD1 or TRBD2 (5 bases each). Trimming took off 4 bases at V and 1 base at J, with 14 bases between the two ends. This CDR3 region has 15 residues. Germline V CDR1 and CDR2: SGHRS, YFSETQ.